The text below deals with one T cell receptor (beta chain). Its antigen is as yet unknown. This sample is part of a study of response to subunit inactivated influenza vaccine. The study's findings and limits: Authors suggested few new T cells are recruited by each seasonal influenza vaccination.

TCRdb recomputed calls from the RT-PCR reads with MiXCR, one row per CDR3 protein. Among 400,000 to 650,000 distinct CDR3 sequences listed, 6.5% to 8% were seen once. The V gene lost 2 bases and the J gene lost 2 bases, with 14 bases spanning the gap. The CDR3 runs 15 residues. Germline lookup yields CDR1 DFQATT and CDR2 SNEGSKA (reference sequence). The sample here was PBMCs from blood, taken roughly 24 months after vaccination. The sequence derives from a man between 50 and 75 years old who received an inactivated influenza vaccine. V gene TRBV20-1 combines with J gene TRBJ2-3; D is uncertain. The CDR3 nucleotides read TGCAGTGCTAGACAGGCTACGGGCTACACAGATACGCAGTATTTT. Encoded protein: CSARQATGYTDTQYF.